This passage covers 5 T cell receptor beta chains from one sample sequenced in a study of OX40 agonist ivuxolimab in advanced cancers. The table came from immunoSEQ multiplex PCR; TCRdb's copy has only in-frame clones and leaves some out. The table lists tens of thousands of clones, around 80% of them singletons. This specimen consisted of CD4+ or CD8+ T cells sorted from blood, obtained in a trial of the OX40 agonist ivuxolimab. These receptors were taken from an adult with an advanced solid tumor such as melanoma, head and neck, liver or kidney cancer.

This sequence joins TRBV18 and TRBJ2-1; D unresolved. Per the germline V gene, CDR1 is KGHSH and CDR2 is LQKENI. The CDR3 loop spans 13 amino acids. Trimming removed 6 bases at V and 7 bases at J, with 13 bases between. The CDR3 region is CASSSNSENEQFF. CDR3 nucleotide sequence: TGTGCCAGCTCGTCGAATTCAGAGAATGAGCAGTTCTTC.

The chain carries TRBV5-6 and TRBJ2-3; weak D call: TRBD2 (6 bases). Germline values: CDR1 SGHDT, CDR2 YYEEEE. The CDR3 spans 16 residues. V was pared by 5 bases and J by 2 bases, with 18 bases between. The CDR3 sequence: CASSLVFRGNTDTQYF. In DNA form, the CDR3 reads TGTGCCAGCAGTCTCGTGTTCCGGGGGAACACAGATACGCAGTATTTT.

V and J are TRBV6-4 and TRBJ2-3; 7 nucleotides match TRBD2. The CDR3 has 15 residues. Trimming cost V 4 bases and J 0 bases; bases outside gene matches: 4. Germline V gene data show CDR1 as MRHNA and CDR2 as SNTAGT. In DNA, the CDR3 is TGTGCCAGCAGTGGAGCGGGGACTAGCACAGATACGCAGTATTTT. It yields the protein CASSGAGTSTDTQYF.

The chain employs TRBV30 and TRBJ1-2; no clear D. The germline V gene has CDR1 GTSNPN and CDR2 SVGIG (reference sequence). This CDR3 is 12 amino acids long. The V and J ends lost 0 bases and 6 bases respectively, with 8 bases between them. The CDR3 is CAWSVSPHGYTF. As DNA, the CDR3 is TGTGCCTGGAGTGTCTCCCCCCATGGCTACACCTTC.

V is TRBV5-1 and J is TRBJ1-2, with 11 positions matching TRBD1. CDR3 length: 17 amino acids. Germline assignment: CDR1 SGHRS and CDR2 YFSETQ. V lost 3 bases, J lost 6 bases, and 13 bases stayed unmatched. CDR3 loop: CASSSGEPWTGGHGYTF. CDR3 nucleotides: TGCGCCAGCAGCTCTGGAGAACCCTGGACAGGGGGCCATGGCTACACCTTC.